A single sample gave rise to the 9 T cell receptor beta chains below, sequenced in a study of cytomegalovirus exposure and HLA in healthy donors. Vbeta (60) and Jbeta (13) primers were used in the PCR. Here immunoSEQ multiplex PCR was the method, and the copy in TCRdb shows in-frame clones only, minus some. The table includes more than 130,000 clones, around three quarters detected once. What was sequenced was PBMCs. The origin of the receptors is a man aged 40-50 years in good health and CMV-seropositive.

The chain employs TRBV7-2 and TRBJ2-3; TRBD2 matches at 14 bases. This CDR3 spans 16 amino acids. Per the germline V gene, CDR1 is SGHTA and CDR2 is FQGNSA. The V gene end was trimmed by 2 bases and the J gene end by 4 bases; junction bases not matched to a gene: 2. CDR3 nucleotides: TGTGCCAGCAGCTTACCGGGACTAGCGGGGGCAGATACGCAGTATTTT. Translated, it gives CASSLPGLAGADTQYF.

This clone has only a few counts. The gene calls are TRBV2 and TRBJ1-1; 7 bases fit TRBD1. This CDR3 is built from 15 residues. J gave up 1 base and V 5 bases, and 7 bases lay outside the gene matches. The germline gives CDR1 SNHLY, CDR2 FYNNEI. CDR3 sequence: CASSFQTGSNTEAFF. CDR3 DNA sequence: TGTGCCAGCAGTTTTCAGACAGGGTCGAACACTGAAGCTTTCTTT. The full variable domain, its missing parts supplied by reference TRBV2 and TRBJ1-1, is EPEVTQTPSHQVTQMGQEVILRCVPISNHLYFYWYRQILGQKVEFLVSFYNNEISEKSEIFDDQFSVERPDGSNFTLKIRSTKLEDSAMYFCASSFQTGSNTEAFFGQGTRLTVV.

The rearrangement joins TRBV7-8 to TRBJ2-3; the D gene is possibly TRBD2 (5 bases). This CDR3 is built from 14 residues. CDR1 and CDR2 from the germline V gene are SGHVS and FQNEAQ. The V end lost 8 bases, the J end lost 2 bases, and 14 bases lay between the germline ends. This CDR3 is CASSRGLITDTQYF. CDR3 DNA sequence: TGTGCCAGCTCCCGGGGTTTAATCACAGATACGCAGTATTTT.

The chain joins TRBV7-6 to TRBJ2-7; TRBD1 aligns across 9 bases. CDR3 length: 13 residues. Germline V gene data show CDR1 as SGHVS and CDR2 as FNYEAQ. V lost 5 bases and J lost 3; bases outside the gene matches: 2. The CDR3 nucleotides read TGTGCCAGCAGCCCGACAGGGGGCTACGAGCAGTACTTC. Translation gives CASSPTGGYEQYF. The full variable domain, completed using reference TRBV7-6 and TRBJ2-7, is GAGVSQSPRYKVTKRGQDVALRCDPISGHVSLYWYRQALGQGPEFLTYFNYEAQQDKSGLPNDRFSAERPEGSISTLTIQRTEQRDSAMYRCASSPTGGYEQYFGPGTRLTVT.

V is TRBV10-2 and J is TRBJ2-2, with no clear D. From germline, CDR1 is WSHSY and CDR2 SAAADI. The length of the CDR3 is 14 residues. V was shortened by 0 bases and J by 5 bases, with 7 bases between the two germline ends. In DNA form, the CDR3 reads TGCGCCAGCAGTGAGTCAGGAGAGACCGGGGAGCTGTTTTTT. Protein sequence: CASSESGETGELFF.

The chain couples TRBV6-5 to TRBJ1-6, with TRBD1 matching 7 bases. V was clipped by 0 bases and J by 9 bases; unmatched bases: 8. Per germline, CDR1 MNHEY and CDR2 SVGAGI. The CDR3 is 16 amino acids. The CDR3 DNA is TGTGCCAGCAGTTACTCGAGTTCAGGGGGTGGTTCACCCCTCCACTTT. Amino acids: CASSYSSSGGGSPLHF.

Only one count was recorded for this clone. This sequence joins TRBV7-6 and TRBJ1-1, with D unclear. Between the trimmed V and J ends, which lost 4 bases and 1 base, there was a span of 10 bases. The CDR3 covers 14 residues. In germline, CDR1 is SGHVS, CDR2 FNYEAQ. DNA for the CDR3: TGTGCCAGCAGCTCAACTGGGCCGAACACTGAAGCTTTCTTT. Its protein product is CASSSTGPNTEAFF.

The chain carries TRBV6-5 and TRBJ1-1, with TRBD1 as a possible D gene (6 bases). Germline CDR1 is MNHEY and CDR2 is SVGAGI. CDR3 length equals 14 residues. V lost 6 bases and J 1 base, leaving 12 bases between the germline ends. The CDR3 coding sequence is TGTGCCAGCAGCCGCTTGGGGGCGAACACTGAAGCTTTCTTT. This translates into CASSRLGANTEAFF.

This chain connects TRBV4-3 to TRBJ1-5; D remains unclear. The ends were cut back, 0 bases at V and 7 bases at J, with 7 bases in the middle. This CDR3 is 13 amino acids long. Germline values: CDR1 LGHNA, CDR2 YSLEER. The CDR3 spells CASSQDGLQPQHF. In DNA, the CDR3 is TGCGCCAGCAGCCAAGATGGCTTGCAGCCCCAGCATTTT.